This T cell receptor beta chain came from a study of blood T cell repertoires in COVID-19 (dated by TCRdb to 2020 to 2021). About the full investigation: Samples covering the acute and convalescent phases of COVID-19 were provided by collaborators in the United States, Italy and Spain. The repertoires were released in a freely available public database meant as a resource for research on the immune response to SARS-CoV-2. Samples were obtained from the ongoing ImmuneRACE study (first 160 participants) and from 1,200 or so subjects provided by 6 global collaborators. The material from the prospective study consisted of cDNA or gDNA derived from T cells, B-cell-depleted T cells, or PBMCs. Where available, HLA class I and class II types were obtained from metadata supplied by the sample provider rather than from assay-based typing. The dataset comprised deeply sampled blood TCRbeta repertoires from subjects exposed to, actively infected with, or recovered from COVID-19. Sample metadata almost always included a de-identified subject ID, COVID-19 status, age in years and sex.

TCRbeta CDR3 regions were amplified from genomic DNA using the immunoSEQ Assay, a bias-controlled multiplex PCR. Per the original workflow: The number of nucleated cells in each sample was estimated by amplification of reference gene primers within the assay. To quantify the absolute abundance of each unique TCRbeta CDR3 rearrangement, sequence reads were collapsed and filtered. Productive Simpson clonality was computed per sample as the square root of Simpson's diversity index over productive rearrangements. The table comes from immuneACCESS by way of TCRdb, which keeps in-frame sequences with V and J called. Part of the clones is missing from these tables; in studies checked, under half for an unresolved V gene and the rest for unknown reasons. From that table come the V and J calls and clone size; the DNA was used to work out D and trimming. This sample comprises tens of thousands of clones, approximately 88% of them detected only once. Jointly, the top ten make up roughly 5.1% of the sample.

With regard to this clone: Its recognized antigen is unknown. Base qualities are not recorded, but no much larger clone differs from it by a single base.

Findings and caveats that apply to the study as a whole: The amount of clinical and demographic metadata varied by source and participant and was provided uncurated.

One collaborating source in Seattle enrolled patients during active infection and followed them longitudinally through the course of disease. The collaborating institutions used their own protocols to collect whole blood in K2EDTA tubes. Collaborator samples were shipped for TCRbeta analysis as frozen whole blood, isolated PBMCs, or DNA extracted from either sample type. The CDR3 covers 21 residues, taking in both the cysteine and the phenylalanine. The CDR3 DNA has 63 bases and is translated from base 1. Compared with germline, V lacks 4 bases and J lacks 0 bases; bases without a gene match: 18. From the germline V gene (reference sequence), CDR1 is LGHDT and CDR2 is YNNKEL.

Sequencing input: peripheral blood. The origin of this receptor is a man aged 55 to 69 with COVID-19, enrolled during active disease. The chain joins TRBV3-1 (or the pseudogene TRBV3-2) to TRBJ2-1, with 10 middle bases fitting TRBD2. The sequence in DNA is TGTGCCAGCAGCCTCCCTCTACACTTTAGCGGGAGGCCGAGCTCCTACAATGAGCAGTTCTTC. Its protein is CASSLPLHFSGRPSSYNEQFF.